This T cell receptor beta chain originates from a study of cytomegalovirus exposure and HLA in healthy donors. Whole-study results and caveats: Generally TCR sequences proved uncommon, though certain public TCRs appeared in numerous donors.

As for this clone: The antigen is undetermined.

Germline lookup yields CDR1 WSHSY and CDR2 SAAADI. This CDR3 comprises 15 residues. V shed 6 bases and J 0 bases; nucleotides not matched to a gene: 4. Here immunoSEQ multiplex PCR was the method, and the copy in TCRdb shows in-frame clones only, minus some. The sample carries roughly 150,000 clones, about 88% recorded once. The rearrangement links TRBV10-2 to TRBJ1-4; 7 bases agree with TRBD1. This receptor was obtained from a man aged 18 to 29 in good health and CMV-seronegative. The specimen was PBMCs. The DNA of the CDR3 is TGCGCCAGCAGGGACAGGCCTGCAACTAATGAAAAACTGTTTTTT. This codes for CASRDRPATNEKLFF.